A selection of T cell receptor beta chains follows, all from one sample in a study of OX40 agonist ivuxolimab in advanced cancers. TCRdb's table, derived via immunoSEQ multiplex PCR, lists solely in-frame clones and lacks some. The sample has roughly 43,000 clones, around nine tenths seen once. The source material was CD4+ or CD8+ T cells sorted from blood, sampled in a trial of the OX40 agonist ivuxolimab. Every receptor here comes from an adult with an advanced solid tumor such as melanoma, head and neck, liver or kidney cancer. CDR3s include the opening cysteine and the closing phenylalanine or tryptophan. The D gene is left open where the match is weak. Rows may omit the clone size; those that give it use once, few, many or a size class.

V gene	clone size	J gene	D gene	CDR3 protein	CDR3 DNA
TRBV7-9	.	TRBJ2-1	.	CASSPSGGPYNEQFF	TGTGCCAGCAGCCCCTCCGGGGGGCCCTACAATGAGCAGTTCTTC
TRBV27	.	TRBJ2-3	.	CASRPGAYNTDTQYF	TGTGCCAGCAGGCCGGGGGCCTACAACACAGATACGCAGTATTTT
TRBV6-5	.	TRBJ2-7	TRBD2	CASKWGSGTYEQYF	TGTGCCAGCAAGTGGGGTAGCGGGACCTACGAGCAGTACTTC
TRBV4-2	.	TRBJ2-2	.	CASSQDFATRAGELFF	TGTGCCAGCAGCCAAGATTTCGCGACCCGGGCCGGGGAGCTGTTTTTT
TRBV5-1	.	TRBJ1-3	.	CASSLAPTGNTIYF	TGCGCCAGCAGCTTGGCCCCAACTGGAAACACCATATATTTT
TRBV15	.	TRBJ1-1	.	CATSISNRVWNTEAFF	TGTGCCACCAGCATTTCTAACAGGGTATGGAACACTGAAGCTTTCTTT
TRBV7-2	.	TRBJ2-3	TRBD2	CASSLLAGGPNTQYF	TGTGCCAGCAGCTTATTGGCGGGAGGGCCAAATACGCAGTATTTT
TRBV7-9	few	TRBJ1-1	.	CASSLLGVSGTEAFF	TGTGCCAGCAGCTTGCTGGGGGTTTCAGGAACTGAAGCTTTCTTT
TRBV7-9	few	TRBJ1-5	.	CASSPDTSNQPQHF	TGTGCCAGCAGCCCAGACACCAGCAATCAGCCCCAGCATTTT
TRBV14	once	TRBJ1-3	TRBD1	CASSQNRGPGNTIYF	TGTGCCAGCAGCCAAAACAGGGGGCCTGGAAACACCATATATTTT
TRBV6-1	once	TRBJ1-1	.	CASSPRLTEAFF	TGTGCCAGCAGTCCTAGGCTCACTGAAGCTTTCTTT
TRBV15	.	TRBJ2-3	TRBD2	CATSGTSGSADTQYF	TGTGCCACCAGCGGTACTAGCGGGAGTGCAGATACGCAGTATTTT
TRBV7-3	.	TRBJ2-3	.	CASSVTGLGDTQYF	TGTGCCAGCAGCGTGACCGGTCTAGGGGATACGCAGTATTTT
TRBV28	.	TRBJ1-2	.	CASSSLIGGREGYTF	TGTGCCAGCAGTTCGCTCATCGGGGGACGCGAGGGCTACACCTTC
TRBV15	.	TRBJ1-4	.	CATSRAGDSYNEKLFF	TGTGCCACCAGCAGAGCCGGCGACAGCTATAATGAAAAACTGTTTTTT
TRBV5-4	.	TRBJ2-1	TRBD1	CASSRATGGTEQFF	TGTGCCAGCAGCCGCGCGACAGGGGGCACTGAGCAGTTCTTC
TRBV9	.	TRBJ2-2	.	CASSEVGTNTGELFF	TGTGCCAGCAGCGAGGTCGGGACCAACACCGGGGAGCTGTTTTTT
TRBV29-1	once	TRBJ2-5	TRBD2	CSVEDLEREGPGTQYF	TGCAGCGTTGAAGATCTGGAGCGGGAGGGCCCCGGGACCCAGTACTTC
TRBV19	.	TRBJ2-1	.	CASSFGGSNEQFF	TGTGCCAGTAGTTTCGGTGGGTCCAATGAGCAGTTCTTC
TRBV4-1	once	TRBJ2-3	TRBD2	CASSQLAGGTDTQYF	TGCGCCAGCAGCCAGTTAGCGGGAGGCACAGATACGCAGTATTTT
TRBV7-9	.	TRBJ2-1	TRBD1	CASSRTGTGPSYEQFF	TGTGCCAGCAGCCGGACCGGGACAGGGCCTAGTTATGAGCAGTTCTTC
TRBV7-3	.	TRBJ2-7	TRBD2	CASSFSGPSYEQYF	TGTGCCAGCAGCTTTAGCGGGCCTTCCTACGAGCAGTACTTC
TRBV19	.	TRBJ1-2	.	CASSIFRSANYGYTF	TGTGCCAGTAGTATCTTCCGATCAGCTAACTATGGCTACACCTTC
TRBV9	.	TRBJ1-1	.	CASSPHGGWDTEAFF	TGTGCCAGCAGCCCCCACGGGGGGTGGGACACTGAAGCTTTCTTT
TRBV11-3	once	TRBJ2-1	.	CASSPQRTQEGEQFF	TGTGCCAGCAGCCCCCAGCGGACACAGGAGGGTGAGCAGTTCTTC
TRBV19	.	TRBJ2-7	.	CASSEGSYEQYF	TGTGCCAGTAGTGAGGGATCGTACGAGCAGTACTTC
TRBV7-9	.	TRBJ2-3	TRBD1	CASSLLFGDRDGDTQYF	TGTGCCAGCAGCTTATTATTTGGGGACAGGGACGGAGATACGCAGTATTTT
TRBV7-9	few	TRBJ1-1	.	CASSLVFAEAFF	TGTGCCAGCAGCTTAGTTTTCGCTGAAGCTTTCTTT
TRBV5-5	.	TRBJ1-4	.	CASSFNQGVNEKLFF	TGTGCCAGCAGTTTCAACCAAGGGGTTAATGAAAAACTGTTTTTT
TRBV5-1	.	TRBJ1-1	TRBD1	CASGSGQQNTEAFF	TGCGCCAGCGGGTCGGGACAGCAGAACACTGAAGCTTTCTTT
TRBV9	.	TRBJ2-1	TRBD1	CASSAPGQGVNEQFF	TGTGCCAGCAGCGCACCGGGACAGGGAGTGAATGAGCAGTTCTTC
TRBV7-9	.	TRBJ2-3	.	CASSVPGQTDTQYF	TGTGCCAGCAGCGTGCCTGGCCAAACAGATACGCAGTATTTT
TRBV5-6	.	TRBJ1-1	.	CASSSQGGYTEAFF	TGTGCCAGCAGCTCACAGGGTGGGTACACTGAAGCTTTCTTT
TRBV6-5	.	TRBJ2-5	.	CASSYLAGLQETQYF	TGTGCCAGCAGTTACCTGGCAGGCCTCCAAGAGACCCAGTACTTC
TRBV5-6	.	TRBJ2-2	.	CASSHGTLEDLTGELFF	TGTGCCAGCAGCCACGGGACCCTCGAGGACCTAACCGGGGAGCTGTTTTTT
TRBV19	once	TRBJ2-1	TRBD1	CASSRDSNYNEQFF	TGTGCCAGTAGTAGGGACAGTAACTACAATGAGCAGTTCTTC
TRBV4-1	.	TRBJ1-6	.	CASSQDLGGENSPLHF	TGCGCCAGCAGCCAAGATTTGGGGGGAGAGAATTCACCCCTCCACTTT
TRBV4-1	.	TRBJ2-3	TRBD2	CASSQRTSGGTDTQYF	TGCGCCAGCAGCCAAAGGACTAGCGGGGGAACAGATACGCAGTATTTT
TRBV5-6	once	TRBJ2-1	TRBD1	CASTAGQGLYNEQFF	TGTGCCAGCACCGCGGGACAGGGGCTCTACAATGAGCAGTTCTTC
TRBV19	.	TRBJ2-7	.	CASSSTTENYEQYF	TGTGCCAGTAGTTCGACGACGGAGAACTACGAGCAGTACTTC
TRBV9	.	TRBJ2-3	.	CASSGTHASVDTQYF	TGTGCCAGCAGCGGGACTCATGCATCCGTAGATACGCAGTATTTT
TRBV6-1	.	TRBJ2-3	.	CASSEPILAVTDTQYF	TGTGCCAGCAGTGAGCCTATCTTGGCGGTAACAGATACGCAGTATTTT
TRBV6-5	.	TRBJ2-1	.	CASIRADSHEQFF	TGTGCCAGCATCAGGGCAGACAGTCATGAGCAGTTCTTC
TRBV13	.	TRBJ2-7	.	CASRITGTDEQYF	TGTGCCAGCAGAATTACAGGGACTGACGAGCAGTACTTC
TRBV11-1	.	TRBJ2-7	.	CASSVRDGTYEQYF	TGTGCCAGCAGCGTCCGGGACGGTACCTACGAGCAGTACTTC
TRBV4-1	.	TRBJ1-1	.	CASSQDPGLKAEAFF	TGCGCCAGCAGCCAAGACCCGGGACTAAAGGCTGAAGCTTTCTTT
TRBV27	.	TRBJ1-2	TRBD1	CASRPKDRSRYGYTF	TGTGCCAGCAGACCGAAGGACAGGTCTCGGTATGGCTACACCTTC
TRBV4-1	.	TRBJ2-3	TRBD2	CASSQVAGGDTQYF	TGCGCCAGCAGCCAAGTTGCGGGGGGGGATACGCAGTATTTT
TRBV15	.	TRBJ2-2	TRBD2	CATSKRLAENTGELFF	TGTGCCACCAGCAAGCGACTAGCCGAGAACACCGGGGAGCTGTTTTTT
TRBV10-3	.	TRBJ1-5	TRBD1	CAISETGALGNQPQHF	TGTGCCATCAGTGAGACAGGGGCCCTAGGTAATCAGCCCCAGCATTTT
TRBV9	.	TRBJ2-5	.	CASSVEGYQETQYF	TGTGCCAGCAGCGTAGAGGGGTACCAAGAGACCCAGTACTTC
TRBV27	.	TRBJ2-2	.	CASSFYTPDTGELFF	TGTGCCAGCAGTTTTTACACCCCTGACACCGGGGAGCTGTTTTTT
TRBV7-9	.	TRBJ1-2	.	CASSSRGTGDGYTF	TGTGCCAGCAGCTCCCGGGGGACGGGTGATGGCTACACCTTC
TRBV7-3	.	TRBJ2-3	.	CASSFRDGATDTQYF	TGTGCCAGCAGCTTCAGGGATGGGGCCACAGATACGCAGTATTTT
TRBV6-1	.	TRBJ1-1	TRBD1	CASRLSDRENTEAFF	TGTGCCAGCAGACTTTCGGACAGGGAGAACACTGAAGCTTTCTTT
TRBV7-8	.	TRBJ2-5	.	CASSLEGYQETQYF	TGTGCCAGCAGCTTAGAAGGTTACCAAGAGACCCAGTACTTC
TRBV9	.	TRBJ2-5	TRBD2	CASSLSSGLQETQYF	TGTGCCAGCAGTCTCTCTAGCGGGTTACAAGAGACCCAGTACTTC
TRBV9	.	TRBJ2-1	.	CASSGRGSSWDEQFF	TGTGCCAGCAGCGGGAGGGGGTCCTCCTGGGATGAGCAGTTCTTC
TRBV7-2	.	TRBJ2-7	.	CASSYAGYEQYF	TGTGCCAGCAGCTACGCGGGCTACGAGCAGTACTTC